A single sample gave rise to the 25 T cell receptor beta chains below, sequenced in a study of T-cell reconstitution after alpha-beta-depleted transplantation in children. The authors prepared the TCRbeta library with unique molecular identifiers. In TCRdb, the PCR reads were re-called with MiXCR into one record per CDR3 protein. The sample lists about 110,000 distinct CDR3 sequences, about 6.5% seen once, with roughly 25% in the top ten. The sample here was PBMCs, mostly from graft donor cells, taken 360 days after TCRalphabeta/CD19-depleted stem cell transplant. The origin of the receptors is a male patient between 2 and 15 years old who had a stem cell transplant for acute lymphoblastic leukemia, so the T cells may come from the graft donor.

The chain employs TRBV20-1 and TRBJ1-6; 7 positions agree with TRBD1. V lost 5 bases, J lost 8 bases, and 6 bases stayed unmatched. The CDR3 consists of 13 residues. Germline CDR1 reads DFQATT; CDR2 reads SNEGSKA (reference sequence). The CDR3 loop reads CSASGTEDSPLHF. CDR3 coding DNA: TGCAGTGCTTCCGGGACAGAAGATTCACCCCTCCACTTT.

V and J are TRBV9 and TRBJ2-1; D is ambiguous. CDR3 length: 15 residues. Trimming cost V 1 base and J 0 bases, with 8 bases left between them. Germline assignment: CDR1 SGDLS and CDR2 YYNGEE. The CDR3 region has the DNA TGTGCCAGCAGCGTAACAATGGGCTCCTACAATGAGCAGTTCTTC. As protein: CASSVTMGSYNEQFF.

This clonotype was recorded many times. The rearrangement links TRBV29-1 to TRBJ2-2; D is undetermined. V was clipped by 6 bases and J by 5 bases, with 10 bases between them. This CDR3 region has 12 residues. Germline assignment: CDR1 SQVTM and CDR2 ANQGSEA. The CDR3 bases are TGCAGCGTCACGTTAGAGACCGGGGAGCTGTTTTTT. It yields the protein CSVTLETGELFF.

This clonotype was seen repeatedly, ten times or more. This chain links TRBV4-3 with TRBJ2-7; TRBD2 matches 13 bases. The CDR3 is made up of 19 amino acids. The germline V gene has CDR1 LGHNA and CDR2 YSLEER. V lost 0 bases, J lost 2 bases, and 10 bases stayed unmatched. The CDR3 loop is CASSQDLGLAGEITYEQYF. CDR3 bases: TGCGCCAGCAGCCAAGATCTAGGACTAGCGGGAGAGATAACCTACGAGCAGTACTTC.

There are many counts of this clonotype. The chain joins TRBV28 to TRBJ1-5, with 8 bases fitting TRBD1. The V and J ends lost 5 bases and 4 bases, in that order; junction bases with no gene match: 4. The CDR3 sequence is 14 residues long. Germline loops: CDR1 MDHEN, CDR2 SYDVKM. The CDR3 DNA is TGTGCCAGCAGTCCCCGACAGGGGAATCAGCCCCAGCATTTT. This encodes CASSPRQGNQPQHF.

This clonotype has a count of ten or more. The chain links TRBV6-5 to TRBJ1-1; tentatively, D is TRBD1 (6 bases). Germline CDR1 reads MNHEY; CDR2 reads SVGAGI. Trimming removed 3 bases from V and 1 base from J, with 15 bases in between. This CDR3 is 16 amino acids long. CDR3 loop: CASSYTGKGSNTEAFF. Here the CDR3 DNA reads TGTGCCAGCAGTTATACAGGGAAGGGGTCGAACACTGAAGCTTTCTTT.

Concerning this clonotype: A much more abundant neighbour one base away suggests this may be a read error. The V call is TRBV4-3, the J call TRBJ1-2; 7 bases fit TRBD1. V lost 2 bases to trimming and J lost 10 bases; unmatched junction nucleotides: 10. Germline assignment: CDR1 LGHNA and CDR2 YSLEER. The CDR3 extends over 14 amino acids. CDR3 protein: CASSQSTGFDDYTF. CDR3 DNA sequence: TGCGCCAGCAGCCAATCGACAGGGTTCGATGACTACACCTTC.

The chain uses TRBV28 and TRBJ2-3, with D tentatively TRBD1 (6 bases). The CDR3 has 15 residues. The V and J ends lost 6 bases and 2 bases respectively, with 15 bases between them. Looked up from germline, CDR1 is MDHEN and CDR2 is SYDVKM. The CDR3 reads CASSPGTGPTDTQYF. CDR3 sequence (DNA): TGTGCCAGCAGCCCCGGTACAGGGCCCACAGATACGCAGTATTTT.

This clonotype was recorded many times. CDR3 region: CASSQARGWGGYTF. The CDR3 DNA is TGCGCCAGCAGCCAAGCAAGGGGCTGGGGTGGCTACACCTTC. This chain connects TRBV4-3 to TRBJ1-2, with a weak D call TRBD1 (5 bases). V was trimmed by 1 base and J by 7 bases, leaving 13 bases between them. The CDR3 is 14 residues long. Germline CDR1 reads LGHNA; CDR2 reads YSLEER.

This clonotype was counted many times. The chain joins TRBV5-1 to TRBJ2-1; 9 nucleotides align to TRBD1. This CDR3 region has 15 residues. V lost 6 bases, J lost 2 bases, and 6 bases stayed unmatched. Germline values: CDR1 SGHRS, CDR2 YFSETQ. CDR3 amino acids: CASNSRDRAYNEQFF. CDR3 nucleotide sequence: TGCGCCAGCAACTCCCGGGACAGGGCCTACAATGAGCAGTTCTTC.

In its sample, this clonotype was seen many times. The V call is TRBV24-1, the J call TRBJ1-2, with 7 bases lining up with TRBD1. The CDR3 spans 14 residues. Trimming at V came to 4 bases and at J to 6 bases, leaving 7 bases not matched to a gene. Germline CDR1 and CDR2: KGHDR and SFDVKD. In DNA form, the CDR3 reads TGTGCCACCAGTGAAACCTCGACAGGGCATGGCTACACCTTC. As protein: CATSETSTGHGYTF.

The table lists this clonotype with a few counts. The chain's CDR3 is CASSPGTEVPYGYTF. The CDR3, as DNA: TGTGCCAGCAGCCCCGGGACGGAGGTACCCTATGGCTACACCTTC. The J gene is TRBJ1-2, the V gene TRBV7-9; D is possibly TRBD1 (5 bases). V was trimmed by 5 bases and J by 4 bases, leaving 17 bases between them. The CDR3 sequence is 15 residues long. Looked up from germline, CDR1 is SEHNR and CDR2 is FQNEAQ (reference sequence).

This clonotype appeared many times. This chain connects TRBV5-1 to TRBJ2-1; 8 bases are shared with TRBD2. Germline CDR1 and CDR2: SGHRS and YFSETQ. This CDR3 has 18 residues. V was clipped by 3 bases and J by 3 bases; unmatched bases: 14. The CDR3 is CASSYVDLSGRIYNEQFF. DNA for the CDR3: TGCGCCAGCAGCTATGTAGACCTCAGCGGGAGAATCTACAATGAGCAGTTCTTC.

This clonotype has only a few counts. The chain carries TRBV7-2 and TRBJ2-7, with 10 bases identical to TRBD1. The CDR3 is 16 residues long. J lost 4 bases, V lost 0 bases, and 6 bases had no gene match. Germline CDR1 reads SGHTA; CDR2 reads FQGNSA. Here the CDR3 reads CASSLAQRTGGYEQYF. CDR3 nucleotides: TGTGCCAGCAGCTTAGCGCAAAGGACAGGGGGGTACGAGCAGTACTTC.

The chain links TRBV7-6 to TRBJ2-1, with unresolved D. The CDR3 spans 16 residues. Germline values: CDR1 SGHVS, CDR2 FNYEAQ. V shed 1 base and J shed 7 bases, with 17 bases lying between them. DNA of the CDR3: TGTGCCAGCAGCTTAGTAGGGCACCGGCCTGGGAATGAGCAGTTCTTC. Translating gives CASSLVGHRPGNEQFF.

This clonotype came up many times. This chain connects TRBV7-7 to TRBJ2-1; D is perhaps TRBD2 (7 bases). The CDR3 consists of 13 residues. V shed 6 bases and J shed 9 bases, with 15 bases lying between them. The germline CDR1 and CDR2 sequences are SSHAT and FNYEAQ (reference sequence). CDR3 nucleotide sequence: TGTGCCAGCAGTCTAGGGGGGGAGGGTGAGCAGTTCTTC. Amino acid sequence: CASSLGGEGEQFF.

This clonotype was observed many times. The rearrangement uses TRBV29-1 and TRBJ2-7, with TRBD2 matching 9 bases. Germline V CDR1 and CDR2: SQVTM, ANQGSEA. V lost 1 base and J lost 2; bases outside the gene matches: 6. The CDR3 covers 15 residues. Written as DNA, the CDR3 is TGCAGCGTTGAAGGGGGGCTAGCGGGACCCTACGAGCAGTACTTC. Its translation: CSVEGGLAGPYEQYF.

V usage is TRBV10-3 and J usage is TRBJ2-3; 8 bases fit TRBD2. Germline trimming cut 0 bases from V and 1 base from J; bases unmatched to any gene: 0. This CDR3 region has 15 residues. In germline, CDR1 is ENHRY, CDR2 SYGVKD. In DNA form, the CDR3 reads TGTGCCATCAGTGAGTCCGGGAGGGGCACAGATACGCAGTATTTT. Residues: CAISESGRGTDTQYF.

This CDR3 reads CAIRIKVAGQETQYF. The CDR3 nucleotides are TGTGCCATCAGAATAAAAGTAGCGGGCCAAGAGACCCAGTACTTC. The J gene is TRBJ2-5, the V gene TRBV10-3; 7 nucleotides match TRBD2. CDR1 is ENHRY and CDR2 is SYGVKD in the germline V gene. This CDR3 comprises 15 residues. J was trimmed by 1 base and V by 6 bases; bases with no gene match: 8.

This clonotype was seen only a few times. The rearrangement uses TRBV3-1 and TRBJ2-1; D perhaps matches TRBD2 (6 bases). The germline CDR1 and CDR2 sequences are LGHDT and YNNKEL (reference sequence). Trimming pared 0 bases from V and 9 bases from J, leaving 12 bases between. The CDR3 loop spans 14 amino acids. The CDR3 nucleotides are TGTGCCAGCAGCCAAGATTTCCGGGGAGGTGAGCAGTTCTTC. It translates to CASSQDFRGGEQFF.

This clonotype was observed a handful of times. The chain carries TRBV4-1 and TRBJ2-2; tentatively, D is TRBD1 or TRBD2 (5 bases each). This CDR3 is built from 14 residues. The V gene's germline CDR1 is MGHRA and CDR2 YSYEKL. The V and J ends lost 3 bases and 4 bases respectively, with 9 bases between them. CDR3 sequence: CASSQGRGTGELFF. The CDR3 DNA reads TGCGCCAGCAGCCAGGGACGGGGCACCGGGGAGCTGTTTTTT.

The chain recombines TRBV27 with TRBJ2-1, with TRBD1 matching 10 bases. Germline trimming cut 4 bases from V and 3 bases from J; bases unmatched to any gene: 3. CDR1 is MNHEY and CDR2 is SMNVEV in the germline V gene (reference sequence). The CDR3 is 15 amino acids. CDR3 in amino acids: CASSSTGGYYNEQFF. CDR3 DNA sequence: TGTGCCAGCAGTTCGACAGGGGGCTACTACAATGAGCAGTTCTTC.

This clonotype was recorded at least ten times. In DNA, the CDR3 is TGTGCCAGCACCCTTCGGGCGGGATTGGGCAATCAGCCCCAGCATTTT. Translation: CASTLRAGLGNQPQHF. The chain joins TRBV12-3 or TRBV12-4 to TRBJ1-5; D is ambiguous. Trimming pared 7 bases from V and 2 bases from J, leaving 18 bases between. CDR3 size: 16 residues.

As concerns this clonotype: A read error may explain this, as a much larger clone is one base away. The rearrangement links TRBV20-1 to TRBJ2-7, with D tentatively TRBD2 (6 bases). V was clipped by 6 bases and J by 0 bases, with 12 bases between them. There are 13 residues in the CDR3. CDR1 and CDR2 from the germline V gene are DFQATT and SNEGSKA (reference sequence). In DNA, the CDR3 is TGCAGTGCCTGGACTAAAAGCTCCTACGAGCAGTACTTC. Its translation is CSAWTKSSYEQYF.

This clonotype has a count of ten or more. The CDR3 DNA sequence: TGTGCCAGCAGCGTCCAGGAGGGCTCTGGGGCCAACGTCCTGACTTTC. The encoded protein is CASSVQEGSGANVLTF. The chain carries TRBV9 and TRBJ2-6, with D possibly being TRBD2 (6 bases). CDR3 length: 16 amino acids. V shed 2 bases and J shed 0 bases, with 9 bases lying between them. CDR1 and CDR2 (germline): SGDLS, YYNGEE.